Listed below are T cell receptor beta chains from one sample, sequenced in a study of PD-L1 blockade in urothelial cancer. Method: immunoSEQ multiplex PCR; TCRdb's copy keeps in-frame clones and lacks some. The sample records some 41,000 clones, roughly 84% being singletons. The sample consisted of PBMCs, taken around atezolizumab (anti-PD-L1) treatment. The receptors stem from a man between 65 and 85 years old with urothelial cancer. Each CDR3 is given with its conserved first and last residue. The D gene is left open where the match is weak. Clone size appears in some rows only: once, few, many, or a class for an expanded clone.

V gene,D gene,clone size,J gene,CDR3 length,CDR3 protein,CDR3 DNA
TRBV7-2,TRBD1,.,TRBJ1-2,14,CASSSAGTAYGYTF,TGTGCCAGCAGCTCCGCCGGGACAGCTTATGGCTACACCTTC
TRBV6-1,.,.,TRBJ2-2,17,CASSEVMRLATTGELFF,TGTGCCAGCAGTGAAGTTATGCGGCTAGCGACCACCGGGGAGCTGTTTTTT
TRBV2,TRBD2,.,TRBJ2-3,15,CASSERLADTDTQYF,TGTGCCAGCAGTGAGAGACTAGCCGACACAGATACGCAGTATTTT
TRBV2,TRBD1,.,TRBJ1-2,15,CASRPRTGESYGYTF,TGTGCCAGCAGGCCCCGGACAGGGGAAAGCTATGGCTACACCTTC
TRBV18,.,.,TRBJ1-1,14,CASSPSGVGTEAFF,TGTGCCAGCTCACCGAGCGGGGTAGGGACTGAAGCTTTCTTT
TRBV7-2,TRBD1,few,TRBJ1-1,15,CASSSRQGGPTEAFF,TGTGCCAGCAGCTCTCGACAGGGCGGTCCCACTGAAGCTTTCTTT
TRBV5-1,TRBD2,.,TRBJ2-7,15,CASSLGAGGLYEQYF,TGCGCCAGCAGCTTGGGTGCGGGGGGACTTTACGAGCAGTACTTC
TRBV28,.,.,TRBJ2-5,16,CASSSRGYPEQETQYF,TGTGCTAGCAGCTCAAGGGGGTATCCCGAGCAAGAGACCCAGTACTTC
TRBV6-1,TRBD1,.,TRBJ1-5,14,CASSEQGVYQPQHF,TGTGCCAGCAGTGAACAGGGGGTATATCAGCCCCAGCATTTT
TRBV4-1,TRBD2,few,TRBJ2-1,16,CASSQERLAGRNEQFF,TGCGCCAGCAGCCAAGAAAGGCTAGCGGGAAGGAATGAGCAGTTCTTC
TRBV4-1,.,once,TRBJ2-1,17,CASSQERVAATYNEQFF,TGCGCCAGCAGCCAAGAGCGGGTAGCGGCCACCTACAATGAGCAGTTCTTC
TRBV11-3,TRBD2,.,TRBJ2-3,17,CASSPGGGAGVPDTQYF,TGTGCCAGCAGCCCCGGCGGGGGGGCGGGAGTCCCAGATACGCAGTATTTT
TRBV10-3,TRBD2,.,TRBJ2-1,15,CAISEMAGGPGEQFF,TGTGCCATCAGTGAAATGGCGGGAGGGCCGGGTGAGCAGTTCTTC
TRBV10-1,.,.,TRBJ1-1,13,CASSKDINTEAFF,TGCGCCAGCAGTAAAGACATTAACACTGAAGCTTTCTTT
TRBV5-6,TRBD1,.,TRBJ2-3,15,CASSFLPQGADTQYF,TGTGCCAGCAGCTTCCTACCACAGGGGGCAGATACGCAGTATTTT
TRBV5-1,TRBD2,.,TRBJ2-1,15,CASSRTSGRASEQFF,TGCGCCAGCAGTCGGACTAGCGGGAGGGCCAGTGAGCAGTTCTTC
TRBV30,.,.,TRBJ1-5,13,CAWTPSSNQPQHF,TGTGCCTGGACTCCTAGTAGCAATCAGCCCCAGCATTTT
TRBV11-2,.,.,TRBJ2-7,15,CASSLYGGASYEQYF,TGTGCCAGCAGCTTGTACGGTGGGGCCTCCTACGAGCAGTACTTC
TRBV19,TRBD1,.,TRBJ2-7,14,CASSMGQGEDEQYF,TGTGCCAGTAGTATGGGACAGGGTGAGGACGAGCAGTACTTC
TRBV6-1,TRBD1,.,TRBJ2-3,15,CASSERQGDTDTQYF,TGTGCCAGCAGTGAAAGACAGGGGGACACAGATACGCAGTATTTT
TRBV5-5,.,.,TRBJ1-1,13,CASSLAGNTEAFF,TGTGCCAGCAGCTTAGCCGGGAACACTGAAGCTTTCTTT
TRBV19,TRBD2,once,TRBJ2-7,16,CASSIPFGSGRHEQYF,TGTGCCAGTAGTATTCCTTTTGGTAGCGGGAGACACGAGCAGTACTTC